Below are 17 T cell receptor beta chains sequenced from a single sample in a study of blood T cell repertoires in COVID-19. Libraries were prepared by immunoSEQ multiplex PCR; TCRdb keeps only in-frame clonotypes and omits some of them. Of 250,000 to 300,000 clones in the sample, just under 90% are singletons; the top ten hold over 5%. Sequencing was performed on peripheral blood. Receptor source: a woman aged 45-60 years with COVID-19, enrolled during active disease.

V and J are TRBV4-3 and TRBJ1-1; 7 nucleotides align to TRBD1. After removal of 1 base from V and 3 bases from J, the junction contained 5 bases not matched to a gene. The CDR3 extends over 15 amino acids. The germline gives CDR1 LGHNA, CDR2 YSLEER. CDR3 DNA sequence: TGCGCCAGCAGCCAAGGCTCGGACAGGTACACTGAAGCTTTCTTT. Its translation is CASSQGSDRYTEAFF.

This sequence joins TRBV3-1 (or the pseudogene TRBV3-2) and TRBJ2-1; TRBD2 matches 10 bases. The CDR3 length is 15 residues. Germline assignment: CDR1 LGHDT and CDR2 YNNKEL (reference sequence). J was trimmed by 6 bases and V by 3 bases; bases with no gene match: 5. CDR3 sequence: CASSQEGTSANEQFF. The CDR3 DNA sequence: TGTGCCAGCAGCCAGGAGGGGACTAGCGCCAATGAGCAGTTCTTC.

The CDR3 region has the DNA TGTGCCATCAGTGTCTCCGGGACAGGGGTTCAAGAGACCCAGTACTTC. Translated: CAISVSGTGVQETQYF. The chain is built from TRBV10-3 and TRBJ2-5; 10 bases are a match to TRBD1. CDR1 is ENHRY and CDR2 is SYGVKD in the germline V gene. Trimming removed 4 bases from V and 2 bases from J; junction bases left unmatched: 7. The CDR3 has 16 amino acids.

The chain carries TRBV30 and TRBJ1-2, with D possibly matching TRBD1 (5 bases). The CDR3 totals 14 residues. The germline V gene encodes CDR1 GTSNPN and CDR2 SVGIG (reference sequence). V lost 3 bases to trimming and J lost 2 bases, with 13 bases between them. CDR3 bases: TGTGCCTGGAGGCGGAGGGGAACGAACTATGGCTACACCTTC. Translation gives CAWRRRGTNYGYTF.

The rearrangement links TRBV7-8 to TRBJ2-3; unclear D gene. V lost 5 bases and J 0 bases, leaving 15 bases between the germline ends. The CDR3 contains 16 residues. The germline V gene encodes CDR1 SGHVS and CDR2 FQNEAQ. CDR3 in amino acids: CASSHLDTSSTDTQYF. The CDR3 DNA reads TGTGCCAGCAGCCACTTAGACACTTCTAGCACAGATACGCAGTATTTT.

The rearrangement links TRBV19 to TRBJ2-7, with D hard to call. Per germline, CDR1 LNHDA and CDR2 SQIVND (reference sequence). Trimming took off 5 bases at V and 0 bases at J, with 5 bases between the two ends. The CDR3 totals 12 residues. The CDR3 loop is CASSLSSYEQYF. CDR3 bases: TGTGCCAGTAGTCTCAGCTCCTACGAGCAGTACTTC.

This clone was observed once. The CDR3 DNA is TGCAGCGTCGGGGGGGGCGATGAAAAACTGTTTTTT. It is translated as CSVGGGDEKLFF. This rearrangement joins TRBV29-1 to TRBJ1-4; perhaps TRBD1 as D (6 bases). Germline CDR1 is SQVTM and CDR2 is ANQGSEA. Trimming cost V 6 bases and J 6 bases, with 11 bases left between them. CDR3 size: 12 residues.

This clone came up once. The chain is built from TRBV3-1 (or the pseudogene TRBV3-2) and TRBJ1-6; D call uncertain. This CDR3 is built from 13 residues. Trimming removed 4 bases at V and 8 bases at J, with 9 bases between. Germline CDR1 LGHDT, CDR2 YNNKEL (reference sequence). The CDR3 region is CASSPLSDSPLHF. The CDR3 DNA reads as TGTGCCAGCAGCCCCCTTTCGGATTCACCCCTCCACTTT.

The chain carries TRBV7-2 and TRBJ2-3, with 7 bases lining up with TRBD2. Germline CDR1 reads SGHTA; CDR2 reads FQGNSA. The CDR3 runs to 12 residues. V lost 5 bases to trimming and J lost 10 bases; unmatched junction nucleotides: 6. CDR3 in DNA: TGTGCCAGCAGCCCGAACCGGGAGGCGCAGTATTTT. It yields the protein CASSPNREAQYF.

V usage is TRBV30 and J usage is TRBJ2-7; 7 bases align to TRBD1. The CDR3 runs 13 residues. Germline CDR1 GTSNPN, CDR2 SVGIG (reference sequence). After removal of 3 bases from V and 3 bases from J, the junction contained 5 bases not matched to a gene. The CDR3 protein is CAWSRGQLYEQYF. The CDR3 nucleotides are TGTGCCTGGAGCCGGGGACAGCTCTACGAGCAGTACTTC.

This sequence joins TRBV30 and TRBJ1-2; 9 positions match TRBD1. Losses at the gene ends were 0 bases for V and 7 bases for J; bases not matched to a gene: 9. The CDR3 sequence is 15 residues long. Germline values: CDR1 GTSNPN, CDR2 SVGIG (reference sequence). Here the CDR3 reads CAWSVFLGQGAGYTF. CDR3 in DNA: TGTGCCTGGAGTGTTTTCTTGGGACAGGGTGCTGGCTACACCTTC.

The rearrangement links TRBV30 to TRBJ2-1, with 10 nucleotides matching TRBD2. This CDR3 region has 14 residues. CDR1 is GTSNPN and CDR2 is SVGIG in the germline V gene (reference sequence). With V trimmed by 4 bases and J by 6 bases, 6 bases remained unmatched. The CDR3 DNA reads TGTGCCTGGACTAGCGGGAGCACTGGCAATGAGCAGTTCTTC. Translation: CAWTSGSTGNEQFF.

CDR3 residues: CARSDTPNTEAFF. The CDR3 DNA is TGTGCCAGGAGTGACACGCCGAACACTGAAGCTTTCTTT. This chain connects TRBV7-2 to TRBJ1-1; no firm D call. The germline V gene has CDR1 SGHTA and CDR2 FQGNSA. Trimming took 9 bases from V and 1 from J, leaving 12 bases between them. The CDR3 is 13 amino acids.

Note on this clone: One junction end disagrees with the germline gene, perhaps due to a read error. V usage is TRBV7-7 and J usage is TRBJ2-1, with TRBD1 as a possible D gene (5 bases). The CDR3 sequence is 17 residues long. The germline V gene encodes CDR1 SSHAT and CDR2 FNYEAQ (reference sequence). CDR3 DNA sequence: TGTGCTAGCAGCACTAACCCTGGGGCGGTTTCCTACAATGAGCAGTTCTTC. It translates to CASSTNPGAVSYNEQFF.

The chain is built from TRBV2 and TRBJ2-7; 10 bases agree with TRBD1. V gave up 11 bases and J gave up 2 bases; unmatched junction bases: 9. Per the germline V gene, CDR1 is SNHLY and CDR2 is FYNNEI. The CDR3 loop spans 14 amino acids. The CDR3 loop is CAGHRDRGPYEQYF. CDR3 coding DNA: TGTGCCGGGCACCGGGACAGGGGACCCTACGAGCAGTACTTC.

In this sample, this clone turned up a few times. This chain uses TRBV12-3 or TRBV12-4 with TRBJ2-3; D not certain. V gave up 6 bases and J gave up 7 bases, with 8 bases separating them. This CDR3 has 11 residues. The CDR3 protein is CASSSGNTQYF. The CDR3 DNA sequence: TGTGCCAGCAGCTCTGGCAATACGCAGTATTTT.

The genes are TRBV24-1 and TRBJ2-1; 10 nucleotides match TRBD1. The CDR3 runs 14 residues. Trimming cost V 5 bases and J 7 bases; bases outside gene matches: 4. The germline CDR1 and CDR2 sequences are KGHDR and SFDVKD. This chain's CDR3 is CATSGTGGANEQFF. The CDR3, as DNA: TGTGCCACCAGTGGGACAGGGGGGGCGAATGAGCAGTTCTTC.